This T cell receptor beta chain emerged from a study of T cells after yellow fever vaccination. Across the whole study: Libraries from low-cell-number fractions were prepared with the SMART-Seq v4 Ultra Low Input RNA kit. Overall study findings and caveats: Post-booster repertoires contained most primary-vaccination clones again (around 96% CD4, around 88% CD8).

TCRdb re-analysed the 5' RACE reads in MiXCR, keeping a single row per CDR3 protein. The sample consists of a few hundred thousand distinct CDR3 sequences, 7.5% to 9% of them appearing once. The V gene lost 1 base and the J gene lost 3 bases, with 10 bases spanning the gap. The CDR3 has 14 residues. Per germline, CDR1 DFQATT and CDR2 SNEGSKA (reference sequence). As regards this clonotype: The antigen is unknown.

This specimen was PBMCs, taken on the day of the first yellow fever vaccination. The chain uses TRBV20-1 and TRBJ2-1; either TRBD1 or TRBD2 may fit D (5 bases each). This clonotype was obtained from a man younger than 35 who received the YFV17D yellow fever vaccine. The CDR3 spells CSARGGTVYNEQFF. The CDR3 nucleotides are TGCAGTGCTAGAGGGGGGACGGTCTACAATGAGCAGTTCTTC.